Sequencing of this T cell receptor (beta chain) was carried out in a study of PD-1 blockade in classical Hodgkin lymphoma. Whole-study results and caveats: Lower baseline TCR diversity marked trial partial responders and progressors. Reported baseline diversity: healthy donors highest, relapsed/refractory patients lowest.

Every patient had relapsed following autologous stem cell transplantation, and cohorts differed in brentuximab vedotin exposure. V was cut by 5 bases and J by 6 bases, with 7 bases left in between. The length of the CDR3 is 10 residues. Germline V gene data show CDR1 as SQVTM and CDR2 as ANQGSEA. About this clone: The antigen is undetermined.

Clones were sequenced by immunoSEQ multiplex PCR, and TCRdb holds only the in-frame ones, with some missing. The table lists more than 25,000 clones, about two thirds of them singletons. The chain is built from TRBV29-1 and TRBJ1-1; D gene ambiguous. The receptor's source is a human donor with classical Hodgkin lymphoma. The sample consisted of peripheral blood mononuclear cells (PBMCs), taken before the second cycle of nivolumab. The CDR3 sequence is CSVIDPEAFF. The DNA for the CDR3 is TGCAGCGTTATCGATCCTGAAGCTTTCTTT.